Listed here are 20 T cell receptor beta chains from one sample, sequenced in a study of shared clonotypes between healthy human individuals. Produced via immunoSEQ multiplex PCR; TCRdb's table is partial and in-frame only. The data show some 2.1 million clones, roughly 95% seen once. Input material: naive CD4+ T cells sorted from blood. The sample's subset: CD45RA+ positively selected. The origin of the receptors is a man aged 18 to 29 in good health.

This sequence joins TRBV11-2 and TRBJ2-3; TRBD2 is a possible D gene (7 bases). The CDR3 totals 17 residues. V shed 5 bases and J shed 4 bases, with 22 bases lying between them. Germline-derived CDR1 and CDR2 are SGHAT and FQNNGV. The CDR3 spells CASSAGLTGGRADTQYF. DNA of the CDR3: TGTGCCAGCAGCGCAGGACTTACGGGGGGCCGGGCAGATACGCAGTATTTT.

The chain joins TRBV2 to TRBJ2-6, with D tentatively TRBD2 (6 bases). V was clipped by 3 bases and J by 0 bases, with 12 bases between them. The CDR3 loop spans 17 amino acids. Germline loops: CDR1 SNHLY, CDR2 FYNNEI. CDR3 coding DNA: TGTGCCAGCAGTGAGGGAGGCAGCATCTCTGGGGCCAACGTCCTGACTTTC. Its translation is CASSEGGSISGANVLTF.

The genes are TRBV18 and TRBJ1-5; D possibly corresponds to TRBD1 (6 bases). The CDR3 has 14 residues. Trimming pared 4 bases from V and 4 bases from J, leaving 11 bases between. Germline V gene sequence: CDR1 KGHSH, CDR2 LQKENI. CDR3 bases: TGTGCCAGCTCACGGGCGGGGGCGAATCAGCCCCAGCATTTT. Its protein is CASSRAGANQPQHF.

As regards this clone: Other DNA variants within this sample encode the same CDR3. V and J are TRBV28 and TRBJ2-5, with D unclear. The V end was cut by 3 bases, the J end by 4 bases, with 3 bases between. The CDR3 contains 11 residues. Germline V lookup: CDR1 MDHEN, CDR2 SYDVKM. The CDR3 reads CASSLGETQYF. DNA for the CDR3: TGTGCCAGCAGTTTGGGAGAGACCCAGTACTTC.

The V and J genes are TRBV11-2 and TRBJ2-7; 8 nucleotides agree with TRBD2. The CDR3 has 15 residues. Germline V gives CDR1 SGHAT, CDR2 FQNNGV. V dropped 4 bases and J dropped 4; count of bases not matched to a gene: 9. CDR3: CASSSSSGSGYEQYF. For the CDR3, the DNA is TGTGCCAGCAGCTCATCCAGCGGGAGTGGGTACGAGCAGTACTTC.

V is TRBV5-1 and J is TRBJ2-7; D tentatively reads TRBD1 or TRBD2 (5 bases each). CDR1 is SGHRS and CDR2 is YFSETQ in the germline V gene. This CDR3 region has 15 residues. V lost 4 bases, J lost 4 bases, and 18 bases lay in between. The CDR3: CASSPGTAIGYEQYF. In DNA, the CDR3 is TGCGCCAGCAGCCCCGGGACGGCAATTGGGTACGAGCAGTACTTC.

This clone occurred a few times. J is TRBJ2-6 and V is TRBV19; no firm D call. Germline CDR1 and CDR2: LNHDA and SQIVND (reference sequence). V lost 3 bases and J lost 0, with 9 bases in between. The CDR3 is 16 amino acids. This CDR3 is CASSINWYSGANVLTF. The CDR3 nucleotides are TGTGCCAGTAGTATTAACTGGTACTCTGGGGCCAACGTCCTGACTTTC.

The rearrangement joins TRBV6-6 to TRBJ1-1, with 7 nucleotides matching TRBD1. After removal of 5 bases from V and 3 bases from J, the junction contained 6 bases not matched to a gene. CDR1 is MNHNY, CDR2 SVGAGI, per germline (reference sequence). CDR3 size: 14 residues. The CDR3 loop reads CASSPQTGHTEAFF. In nucleotides, the CDR3 is TGTGCCAGCAGTCCCCAGACAGGGCACACTGAAGCTTTCTTT.

This CDR3 is CASSWTSQGAGNGYTF. The CDR3 bases are TGTGCCAGCAGCTGGACCTCTCAGGGGGCCGGTAATGGCTACACCTTC. The chain carries TRBV7-2 and TRBJ1-2; 8 nucleotides align to TRBD1. CDR1 is SGHTA, CDR2 FQGNSA, per germline. Trimming cost V 4 bases and J 6 bases; bases outside gene matches: 13. This CDR3 contains 16 residues. The full variable domain, completed using reference TRBV7-2 and TRBJ1-2, is GAGVSQSPSNKVTEKGKDVELRCDPISGHTALYWYRQSLGQGLEFLIYFQGNSAPDKSGLPSDRFSAERTGGSVSTLTIQRTQQEDSAVYLCASSWTSQGAGNGYTFGSGTRLTVV.

The CDR3 protein is CASSRIPAGVSSHGTQYF. CDR3 coding DNA: TGTGCCAGCAGCCGAATCCCAGCGGGGGTCTCTTCTCATGGTACGCAGTATTTT. The rearrangement links TRBV9 to TRBJ2-3, with TRBD2 matching over 8 bases. The CDR3 consists of 18 residues. V shed 4 bases, J shed 8 bases, and the junction held 21 bases outside the gene matches. Germline V gives CDR1 SGDLS, CDR2 YYNGEE.

V is TRBV7-9 and J is TRBJ2-2; no firm D call. CDR1 SEHNR and CDR2 FQNEAQ come from the germline V gene (reference sequence). Trimming removed 1 base from V and 7 bases from J, with 4 bases in between. This CDR3 comprises 12 residues. CDR3 in DNA: TGTGCCAGCAGCTTAGTTCACGGGGAGCTGTTTTTT. It codes for CASSLVHGELFF.

This chain links TRBV6-6 with TRBJ2-1, with D perhaps matching TRBD1 (6 bases). Deletions cut 4 bases from V and 0 bases from J, with 10 bases between. Germline V gene data show CDR1 as MNHNY and CDR2 as SVGAGI (reference sequence). This CDR3 has 15 amino acids. The CDR3: CASSSQGFSYNEQFF. The CDR3 nucleotides are TGTGCCAGCAGTTCGCAGGGGTTCTCCTACAATGAGCAGTTCTTC.

About this clone itself: This sample also contains other DNA sequences that code for the same CDR3. V usage is TRBV5-1 and J usage is TRBJ1-2; 8 bases fit TRBD1. The length of the CDR3 is 14 residues. CDR1 is SGHRS, CDR2 YFSETQ, per germline. Losses at the gene ends were 4 bases for V and 1 base for J; bases not matched to a gene: 3. In nucleotides, the CDR3 is TGCGCCAGCAGCCCAGGGGGCGGTAACTATGGCTACACCTTC. This gives the protein CASSPGGGNYGYTF. The full variable domain, completed using reference TRBV5-1 and TRBJ1-2, is KAGVTQTPRYLIKTRGQQVTLSCSPISGHRSVSWYQQTPGQGLQFLFEYFSETQRNKGNFPGRFSGRQFSNSRSEMNVSTLELGDSALYLCASSPGGGNYGYTFGSGTRLTVV.

The chain combines TRBV7-2 with TRBJ2-1; 8 nucleotides match TRBD2. The CDR3 spans 14 residues. Germline lookup yields CDR1 SGHTA and CDR2 FQGNSA. Germline trimming cut 10 bases from V and 4 bases from J; bases unmatched to any gene: 9. CDR3 sequence reads: CAMAASGGYNEQFF. DNA for the CDR3: TGTGCCATGGCGGCCAGCGGGGGATACAATGAGCAGTTCTTC.

The chain couples TRBV30 to TRBJ1-6; D is unresolved. The CDR3 runs to 13 residues. V lost 5 bases to trimming and J lost 2 bases, with 7 bases between them. Per the germline V gene, CDR1 is GTSNPN and CDR2 is SVGIG (reference sequence). CDR3 residues: CAWAGAYNSPLHF. CDR3 coding DNA: TGTGCCTGGGCCGGTGCCTATAATTCACCCCTCCACTTT. The entire variable domain, with the rest obtained from reference TRBV30 and TRBJ1-6, is as follows: SQTIHQWPATLVQPVGSPLSLECTVEGTSNPNLYWYRQAAGRGLQLLFYSVGIGQISSEVPQNLSASRPQDRQFILSSKKLLLSDSGFYLCAWAGAYNSPLHFGNGTRLTVT.

The V call is TRBV30, the J call TRBJ1-2; D might be TRBD1 (6 bases). V was trimmed by 3 bases and J by 3 bases, leaving 11 bases between them. The CDR3 totals 13 residues. Germline-derived CDR1 and CDR2 are GTSNPN and SVGIG (reference sequence). The CDR3 reads CAWRPAGDYGYTF. In nucleotides, the CDR3 is TGTGCCTGGAGGCCCGCAGGGGACTATGGCTACACCTTC.

This clone was observed many times. This chain links TRBV7-2 with TRBJ2-3, with D perhaps TRBD2 (6 bases). V shed 5 bases and J shed 2 bases, with 14 bases lying between them. Germline values: CDR1 SGHTA, CDR2 FQGNSA. The CDR3 sequence is 15 residues long. The CDR3 nucleotides read TGTGCCAGCAGCAGGGCCGGGACTGCCACAGATACGCAGTATTTT. It is translated as CASSRAGTATDTQYF.

V and J are TRBV19 and TRBJ1-6, with 11 bases fitting TRBD1. This CDR3 is built from 15 residues. Germline assignment: CDR1 LNHDA and CDR2 SQIVND (reference sequence). V shed 5 bases, J shed 7 bases, and the junction held 4 bases outside the gene matches. CDR3 DNA sequence: TGTGCCAGTAGTTTCCGGACAGGGGGCAATTCACCCCTCCACTTT. As protein: CASSFRTGGNSPLHF.

This clone was detected once. The rearrangement uses TRBV5-1 and TRBJ1-2, with 10 bases fitting TRBD1. CDR1 and CDR2 from the germline V gene are SGHRS and YFSETQ. The CDR3 runs to 13 residues. V trimming: 4 bases; J trimming: 6 bases; junction bases outside the gene matches: 3. In DNA, the CDR3 is TGCGCCAGCAGCGCGACAGGGGGCCATGGCTACACCTTC. Translating it yields CASSATGGHGYTF. The full variable domain, in which reference TRBV5-1 and TRBJ1-2 provide the parts outside the CDR3, is KAGVTQTPRYLIKTRGQQVTLSCSPISGHRSVSWYQQTPGQGLQFLFEYFSETQRNKGNFPGRFSGRQFSNSRSEMNVSTLELGDSALYLCASSATGGHGYTFGSGTRLTVV.

The V call is TRBV6-1, the J call TRBJ2-7; 7 positions agree with TRBD1. The CDR3 length is 13 residues. J lost 2 bases, V lost 7 bases, and 5 bases had no gene match. CDR1 and CDR2 from the germline V gene are MNHNS and SASEGT. This CDR3 is CASNTGVTYEQYF. The CDR3 region has the DNA TGTGCCAGCAATACAGGGGTAACCTACGAGCAGTACTTC.